The 32 T cell receptor beta chains below come from one sample, sequenced in a study of T cells in Graves' hyperthyroidism and ophthalmopathy. Amplification targeted TCR beta CDR3 regions from RNA transcripts. During a first-round RT-PCR of the TCR CDR3, the HTBI primer set was used. TCRdb called the multiplex PCR reads again in MiXCR, with one record for every CDR3 protein. Of approximately 700,000 distinct CDR3 sequences listed, just under 45% are singletons. Sequenced input: peripheral blood or thyroid tissue (not recorded which). These receptors were collected from an adult man with Graves' disease, either hyperthyroidism or ophthalmopathy (not recorded which).

The chain combines TRBV19 with TRBJ1-1; D not certain. The CDR3 spans 13 residues. Germline V gene lookup returns CDR1 LNHDA and CDR2 SQIVND (reference sequence). Trimming removed 7 bases from V and 0 bases from J, with 9 bases in between. The CDR3 reads CASMGQLNTEAFF. In nucleotides, the CDR3 is TGTGCCAGTATGGGCCAGTTGAACACTGAAGCTTTCTTT. The complete variable domain, with remaining parts taken from reference TRBV19 and TRBJ1-1, reads DGGITQSPKYLFRKEGQNVTLSCEQNLNHDAMYWYRQDPGQGLRLIYYSQIVNDFQKGDIAEGYSVSREKKESFPLTVTSAQKNPTAFYLCASMGQLNTEAFFGQGTRLTVV.

V and J are TRBV19 and TRBJ1-5; 11 nucleotides agree with TRBD1. The CDR3 spans 17 residues. With V trimmed by 3 bases and J by 6 bases, 10 bases remained unmatched. The germline CDR1 and CDR2 sequences are LNHDA and SQIVND (reference sequence). For the CDR3, the DNA is TGTGCCAGTAGTATCCGCCGGGACAGGGGGATCGTTCAGCCCCAGCATTTT. Protein: CASSIRRDRGIVQPQHF.

J is TRBJ1-6 and V is TRBV7-9, with 8 bases matching TRBD1. Germline V gene sequence: CDR1 SEHNR, CDR2 FQNEAQ (reference sequence). CDR3 length: 17 amino acids. J was trimmed by 7 bases and V by 5 bases; bases with no gene match: 13. CDR3 bases: TGTGCCAGCAGCGCCCGACAGGGGCGCTTTAGCAATTCACCCCTCCACTTT. Translated, it gives CASSARQGRFSNSPLHF.

This clonotype was found many times. The chain recombines TRBV25-1 with TRBJ1-2, with 8 bases matching TRBD1. This CDR3 comprises 15 residues. V dropped 4 bases and J dropped 5; count of bases not matched to a gene: 9. Germline loops: CDR1 MGHDK, CDR2 SYGVNS. DNA of the CDR3: TGTGCCAGCAGTGGCGGACAGGGAATGGGATATGGCTACACCTTC. The encoded protein is CASSGGQGMGYGYTF.

In this sample, this clonotype turned up a few times. The V call is TRBV2, the J call TRBJ1-4, with a tentative D call TRBD1 (5 bases). The V end was cut by 4 bases, the J end by 3 bases, with 9 bases between. CDR3 size: 14 residues. Germline V gives CDR1 SNHLY, CDR2 FYNNEI. The CDR3 nucleotides are TGTGCCAGCAGTGCTCTGACAGCTAATGAAAAACTGTTTTTT. Its translation is CASSALTANEKLFF.

This chain joins TRBV2 and TRBJ1-2; a weak D match, TRBD1 (5 bases). Trimming left V 5 bases short and J 6 bases short, with 16 bases between. Germline-derived CDR1 and CDR2 are SNHLY and FYNNEI. This CDR3 is 14 amino acids long. The CDR3 region has the DNA TGTGCCAGCAGTTTACTAGGGACCAGTGATGGCTACACCTTC. Translating gives CASSLLGTSDGYTF.

The gene calls are TRBV7-9 and TRBJ2-5; D is uncertain. Germline-derived CDR1 and CDR2 are SEHNR and FQNEAQ (reference sequence). This CDR3 is 14 amino acids long. V lost 4 bases and J lost 1, with 10 bases in between. The CDR3 reads CASSSPLFQETQYF. The CDR3 DNA reads as TGTGCCAGCAGCTCACCTTTGTTCCAAGAGACCCAGTACTTC.

This clonotype was seen only a few times. This sequence joins TRBV7-8 and TRBJ2-5, with TRBD2 matching 11 bases. Germline-derived CDR1 and CDR2 are SGHVS and FQNEAQ. The CDR3 extends over 15 amino acids. Unmatched junction bases numbered 7, after V lost 5 bases and J lost 5 bases. The chain's CDR3 is CASSPVSGGAETQYF. CDR3 bases: TGTGCCAGCAGCCCCGTTAGCGGGGGGGCTGAGACCCAGTACTTC.

The V and J genes are TRBV11-1 and TRBJ1-4; D unresolved. The CDR3 is 17 residues long. Germline V gene lookup returns CDR1 SGHAT and CDR2 FQDESV (reference sequence). The germline V and J ends were trimmed by 5 bases and 0 bases, with 16 bases remaining between them. In nucleotides, the CDR3 is TGTGCCAGCAGCCAATTTCTCCCAATAGCAACTAATGAAAAACTGTTTTTT. It codes for CASSQFLPIATNEKLFF.

This chain connects TRBV27 to TRBJ1-5; D unresolved. V was pared by 3 bases and J by 3 bases, with 6 bases between. This CDR3 has 13 residues. Germline V gene lookup returns CDR1 MNHEY and CDR2 SMNVEV (reference sequence). CDR3 region: CASSLMHNQPQHF. As DNA, the CDR3 is TGTGCCAGCAGTTTGATGCACAATCAGCCCCAGCATTTT.

There are many counts of this clonotype. The CDR3 sequence: CATSRTGNTEAFF. The CDR3 DNA reads as TGTGCCACCAGCCGGACAGGGAACACTGAAGCTTTCTTT. The chain is built from TRBV24-1 and TRBJ1-1; TRBD1 aligns across 7 bases. The germline V gene has CDR1 KGHDR and CDR2 SFDVKD. The CDR3 sequence is 13 residues long. The V gene end was trimmed by 7 bases and the J gene end by 1 base; junction bases not matched to a gene: 2.

This clonotype was counted once. One junction end disagrees with the germline gene, perhaps due to a read error. The chain recombines TRBV2 with TRBJ1-5; D is unclear. There are 12 residues in the CDR3. Per the germline V gene, CDR1 is SNHLY and CDR2 is FYNNEI. The chain's CDR3 is CASSKANQPQHF. CDR3 nucleotides: TGTGCCAGCAGTAAAGCCAATCAGCCCCAGCATTTT.

The V call is TRBV7-2, the J call TRBJ2-7; TRBD1 matches 9 bases. CDR3 length: 17 residues. V shed 5 bases and J 1 base; nucleotides not matched to a gene: 12. Germline V gives CDR1 SGHTA, CDR2 FQGNSA. The CDR3 loop reads CASSQGLPGQGSYEQYF. In nucleotides, the CDR3 is TGTGCCAGCAGCCAAGGTCTTCCGGGACAGGGTTCCTACGAGCAGTACTTC.

On this clonotype: This sequence may be a read error, since a much larger clone differs from it by one base. Likely a read error: the CDR3 ends without its conserved phenylalanine or tryptophan. The V call is TRBV9, the J call TRBJ2-7, with a possible D match to TRBD2 (6 bases). The ends were cut back, 4 bases at V and 3 bases at J, with 8 bases in the middle. CDR1 is SGDLS and CDR2 is YYNGEE in the germline V gene. The CDR3 has 12 residues. DNA for the CDR3: TGTGCCAGCAGCTGGACTATCTACGAGCAGTACCTC. Encoded protein: CASSWTIYEQYL.

This clonotype occurred a few times. The V gene is TRBV7-9, the J gene TRBJ1-2, with 9 positions matching TRBD1. This CDR3 region has 14 residues. J gave up 11 bases and V 5 bases, and 12 bases lay outside the gene matches. CDR1 is SEHNR, CDR2 FQNEAQ, per germline (reference sequence). The CDR3 spells CASSAVPDRGGYTF. The CDR3 bases are TGTGCCAGCAGCGCCGTCCCGGACAGGGGAGGGTACACCTTC.

This clonotype has a single count. This chain uses TRBV10-2 with TRBJ1-1; D remains unclear. V dropped 3 bases and J dropped 4 bases, with 12 bases sitting between them. The CDR3 covers 14 residues. Germline CDR1 and CDR2: WSHSY and SAAADI. CDR3: CASSERSVGTEAFF. In DNA, the CDR3 is TGCGCCAGCAGTGAACGGAGCGTGGGCACTGAAGCTTTCTTT.

On this clonotype: Possible read error: a much larger clone is one base away. The CDR3 does not close with the conserved phenylalanine or tryptophan, likely indicating a read error. The chain employs TRBV7-9 and TRBJ1-6; tentatively, D is TRBD1 (6 bases). Germline values: CDR1 SEHNR, CDR2 FQNEAQ (reference sequence). This CDR3 comprises 14 residues. The V end was cut by 3 bases, the J end by 7 bases, with 10 bases between. The CDR3 bases are TGTGCCAGCAGCTTTTCAGGGGACAATTCACCCCTCCACCTT. Residues: CASSFSGDNSPLHL.

The chain couples TRBV15 to TRBJ2-7; D is perhaps TRBD1 or TRBD2 (6 bases each). CDR3 length equals 15 residues. From germline, CDR1 is LNHNV and CDR2 YYDKDF (reference sequence). V was cut by 3 bases and J by 6 bases, with 18 bases left in between. CDR3 sequence reads: CATSRGLLGASEQYF. CDR3 bases: TGTGCCACCAGCAGGGGACTTCTGGGGGCTTCCGAGCAGTACTTC.

In its sample, this clonotype was seen a few times. The chain has TRBV6-5 and TRBJ1-2; D perhaps matches TRBD1 (6 bases). The V end lost 4 bases, the J end lost 6 bases, and 21 bases lay between the germline ends. This CDR3 has 16 residues. The germline CDR1 and CDR2 sequences are MNHEY and SVGAGI. CDR3 residues: CASSSAAGRGGDGYTF. The CDR3 nucleotides read TGTGCCAGCAGTTCGGCCGCCGGCAGGGGAGGCGATGGCTACACCTTC.

This clonotype appeared once. This chain links TRBV5-1 with TRBJ2-5, with D possibly being TRBD2 (5 bases). The germline CDR1 and CDR2 sequences are SGHRS and YFSETQ. The CDR3 is made up of 15 amino acids. Trimming took off 2 bases at V and 5 bases at J, with 16 bases between the two ends. The CDR3 coding sequence is TGCGCCAGCAGCTTCGGGTCGGGGTTTCAGGAGACCCAGTACTTC. Amino acids: CASSFGSGFQETQYF.

This clonotype was seen a handful of times. V gene TRBV7-2 combines with J gene TRBJ2-7; D gene ambiguous. Germline lookup yields CDR1 SGHTA and CDR2 FQGNSA. CDR3 length equals 15 residues. V gave up 3 bases and J gave up 0 bases, with 12 bases separating them. CDR3 coding DNA: TGTGCCAGCAGCTTGTATCGGGCTTCCTCCTACGAGCAGTACTTC. Protein product: CASSLYRASSYEQYF.

The chain joins TRBV7-4 to TRBJ1-6; TRBD1 matches 8 bases. This CDR3 comprises 15 residues. The J segment lost 9 bases and the V segment lost 4 bases, leaving 8 bases of the junction unmatched. Germline assignment: CDR1 SGHVT and CDR2 SQSDAQ. CDR3 sequence reads: CASSWTGKDSSPLHF. In DNA, the CDR3 is TGTGCCAGCAGCTGGACAGGGAAGGACAGTTCACCCCTCCACTTT.

Remarks on this clonotype: Sequence at one end of the junction differs from germline and may be a read error. The chain employs TRBV10-3 and TRBJ1-4; no firm D call. CDR1 and CDR2 (germline): ENHRY, SYGVKD. The CDR3 has 14 residues. The CDR3 loop is CASSYGQRGEKLFF. The CDR3 coding sequence is TGTGCCAGCAGTTACGGGCAGAGAGGCGAAAAACTGTTTTTT.

This clonotype appeared a few times. The chain employs TRBV20-1 and TRBJ1-2, with 8 bases identical to TRBD1. Unmatched junction bases numbered 6, after V lost 3 bases and J lost 3 bases. The length of the CDR3 is 14 residues. Germline-derived CDR1 and CDR2 are DFQATT and SNEGSKA (reference sequence). This chain's CDR3 is CSASPLDRDYGYTF. Written as DNA, the CDR3 is TGCAGTGCTAGCCCTCTGGACAGGGACTATGGCTACACCTTC.

With respect to this clonotype: A read error may explain this, as a much larger clone is one base away. In this CDR3 the conserved last residue, phenylalanine or tryptophan, is missing, so a read error is likely. The J gene is TRBJ1-1, the V gene TRBV15; D unresolved. CDR3 size: 12 residues. The germline V gene encodes CDR1 LNHNV and CDR2 YYDKDF (reference sequence). V lost 3 bases and J 7 bases, leaving 9 bases between the germline ends. The CDR3 DNA is TGTGCCACCAGCAGGGACTACTTTGAAGCTTTCCTT. Translated: CATSRDYFEAFL.

The rearrangement links TRBV5-8 to TRBJ2-5; 11 bases map to TRBD1. The junction had 2 bases not matched to a gene; V was cut back by 0 bases and J by 4 bases. The CDR3 length is 15 residues. Per the germline V gene, CDR1 is SGHTS and CDR2 is YDEGEE. The CDR3 sequence is CASSLADRGLETQYF. The CDR3 nucleotides read TGTGCCAGCAGCTTGGCGGACAGGGGGCTAGAGACCCAGTACTTC.

This clonotype came up many times. J is TRBJ2-7 and V is TRBV7-9; D gene ambiguous. Germline V gene data show CDR1 as SEHNR and CDR2 as FQNEAQ (reference sequence). Trimming pared 1 base from V and 3 bases from J, leaving 10 bases between. The CDR3 covers 14 residues. Here the CDR3 DNA reads TGTGCCAGCAGCTTAGGTAAAGGGAACTACGAGCAGTACTTC. The encoded protein is CASSLGKGNYEQYF.

This clonotype was counted at least ten times. The genes are TRBV29-1 and TRBJ2-7; no reliable D call. CDR1 is SQVTM and CDR2 is ANQGSEA in the germline V gene. V was clipped by 4 bases and J by 5 bases, with 6 bases between them. The CDR3 has 10 amino acids. CDR3 in amino acids: CSVVQNEQYF. CDR3 DNA: TGCAGCGTTGTACAGAACGAGCAGTACTTC.

This clonotype was recorded at least ten times. The chain has TRBV7-8 and TRBJ1-4; no clear D. Deletions cut 3 bases from V and 7 bases from J, with 12 bases between. Germline V gene data show CDR1 as SGHVS and CDR2 as FQNEAQ. The CDR3 length is 14 residues. The DNA for the CDR3 is TGTGCCAGCAGCTTCCCGGGAGGTGGTGAAAAACTGTTTTTT. Its protein is CASSFPGGGEKLFF. Full variable domain (outside the CDR3, taken from reference TRBV7-8 and TRBJ1-4): GAGVSQSPRYKVAKRGQDVALRCDPISGHVSLFWYQQALGQGPEFLTYFQNEAQLDKSGLPSDRFFAERPEGSVSTLKIQRTQQEDSAVYLCASSFPGGGEKLFFGSGTQLSVL.

The J gene is TRBJ1-1, the V gene TRBV14; D unclear. CDR1 is SGHDN and CDR2 is FVKESK in the germline V gene. This CDR3 comprises 12 residues. V lost 5 bases and J 10 bases, leaving 14 bases between the germline ends. CDR3 sequence (DNA): TGTGCCAGCAGCTGGGCATGGAAACCAGCTTTCTTT. Protein product: CASSWAWKPAFF.

This chain uses TRBV19 with TRBJ2-3; perhaps TRBD2 as D (6 bases). The germline V gene encodes CDR1 LNHDA and CDR2 SQIVND (reference sequence). The CDR3 is 15 residues long. V was clipped by 1 base and J by 1 base, with 9 bases between them. The CDR3 loop reads CASSIAGVRTDTQYF. In nucleotides, the CDR3 is TGTGCCAGTAGTATAGCGGGGGTCCGCACAGATACGCAGTATTTT.

In its sample, this clonotype was seen many times. The chain couples TRBV25-1 to TRBJ1-1, with TRBD1 as a possible D gene (6 bases). CDR1 is MGHDK and CDR2 is SYGVNS in the germline V gene. The CDR3 length is 13 residues. The germline V and J ends were trimmed by 10 bases and 1 base, with 13 bases remaining between them. The CDR3 coding sequence is TGTGCCACCCTGGGAGGGGGGAACACTGAAGCTTTCTTT. It encodes CATLGGGNTEAFF.